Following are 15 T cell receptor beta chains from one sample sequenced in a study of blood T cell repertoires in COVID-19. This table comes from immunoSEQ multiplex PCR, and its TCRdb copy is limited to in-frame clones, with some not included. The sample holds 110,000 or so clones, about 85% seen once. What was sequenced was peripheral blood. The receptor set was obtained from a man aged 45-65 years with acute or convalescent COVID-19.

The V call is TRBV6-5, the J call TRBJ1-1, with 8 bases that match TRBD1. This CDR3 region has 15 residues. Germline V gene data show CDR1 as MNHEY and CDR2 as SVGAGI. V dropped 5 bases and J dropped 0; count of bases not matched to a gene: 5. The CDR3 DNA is TGTGCCAGCAGTACCCGGGACAGGTTGAACACTGAAGCTTTCTTT. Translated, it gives CASSTRDRLNTEAFF.

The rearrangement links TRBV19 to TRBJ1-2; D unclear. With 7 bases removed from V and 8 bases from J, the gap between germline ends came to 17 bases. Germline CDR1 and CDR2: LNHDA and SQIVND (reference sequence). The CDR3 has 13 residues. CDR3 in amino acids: CASTEVGLLGYTF. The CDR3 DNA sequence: TGTGCCAGTACCGAAGTCGGTCTTTTGGGCTACACCTTC. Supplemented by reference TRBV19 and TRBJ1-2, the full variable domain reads DGGITQSPKYLFRKEGQNVTLSCEQNLNHDAMYWYRQDPGQGLRLIYYSQIVNDFQKGDIAEGYSVSREKKESFPLTVTSAQKNPTAFYLCASTEVGLLGYTFGSGTRLTVV.

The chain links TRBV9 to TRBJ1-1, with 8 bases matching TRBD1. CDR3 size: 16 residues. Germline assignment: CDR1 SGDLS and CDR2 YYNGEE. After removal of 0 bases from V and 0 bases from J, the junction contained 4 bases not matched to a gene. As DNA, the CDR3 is TGTGCCAGCAGCGTAGAACAGGGGGGTATGAACACTGAAGCTTTCTTT. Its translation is CASSVEQGGMNTEAFF.

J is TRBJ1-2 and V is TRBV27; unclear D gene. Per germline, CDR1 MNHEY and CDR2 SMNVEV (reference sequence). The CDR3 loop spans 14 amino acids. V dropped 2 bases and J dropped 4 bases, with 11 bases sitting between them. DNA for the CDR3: TGTGCCAGCAGTTTAACGGGTTCCGTCTATGGCTACACCTTC. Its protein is CASSLTGSVYGYTF.

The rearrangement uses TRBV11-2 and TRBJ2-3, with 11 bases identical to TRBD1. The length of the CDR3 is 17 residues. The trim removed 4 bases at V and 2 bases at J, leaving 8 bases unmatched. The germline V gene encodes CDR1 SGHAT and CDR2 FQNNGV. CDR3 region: CASSSKDRGRLTDTQYF. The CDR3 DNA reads TGTGCCAGCAGCTCAAAGGACAGGGGGCGTCTCACAGATACGCAGTATTTT.

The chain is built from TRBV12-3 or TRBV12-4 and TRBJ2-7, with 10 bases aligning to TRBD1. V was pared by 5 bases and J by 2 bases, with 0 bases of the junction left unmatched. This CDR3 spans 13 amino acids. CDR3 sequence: CASSGTGAYEQYF. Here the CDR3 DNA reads TGTGCCAGCAGTGGGACAGGGGCCTACGAGCAGTACTTC.

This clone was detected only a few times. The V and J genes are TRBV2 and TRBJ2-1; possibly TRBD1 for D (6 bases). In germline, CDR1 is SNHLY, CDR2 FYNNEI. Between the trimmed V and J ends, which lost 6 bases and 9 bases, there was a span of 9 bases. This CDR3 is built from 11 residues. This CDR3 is CASRLGGEQFF. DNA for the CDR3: TGTGCCAGCAGACTAGGGGGTGAGCAGTTCTTC. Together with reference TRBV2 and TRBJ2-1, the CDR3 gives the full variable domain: EPEVTQTPSHQVTQMGQEVILRCVPISNHLYFYWYRQILGQKVEFLVSFYNNEISEKSEIFDDQFSVERPDGSNFTLKIRSTKLEDSAMYFCASRLGGEQFFGPGTRLTVL.

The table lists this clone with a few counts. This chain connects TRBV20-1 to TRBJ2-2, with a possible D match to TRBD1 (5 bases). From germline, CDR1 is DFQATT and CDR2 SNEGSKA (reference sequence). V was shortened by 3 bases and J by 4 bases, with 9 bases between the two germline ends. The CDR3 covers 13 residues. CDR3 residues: CSASYRGTGELFF. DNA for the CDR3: TGCAGTGCTAGTTATAGGGGCACCGGGGAGCTGTTTTTT.

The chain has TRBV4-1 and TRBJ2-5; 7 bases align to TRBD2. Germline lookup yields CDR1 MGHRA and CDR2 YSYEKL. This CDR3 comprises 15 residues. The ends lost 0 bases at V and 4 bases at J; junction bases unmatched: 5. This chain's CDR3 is CASSQDRGVRETQYF. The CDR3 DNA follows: TGCGCCAGCAGCCAAGATCGGGGGGTTCGAGAGACCCAGTACTTC.

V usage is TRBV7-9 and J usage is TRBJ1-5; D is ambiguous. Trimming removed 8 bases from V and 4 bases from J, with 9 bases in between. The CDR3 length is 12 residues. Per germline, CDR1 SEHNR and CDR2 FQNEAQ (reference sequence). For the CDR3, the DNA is TGTGCCAGCGGGAGGGAAAATCAGCCCCAGCATTTT. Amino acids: CASGRENQPQHF.

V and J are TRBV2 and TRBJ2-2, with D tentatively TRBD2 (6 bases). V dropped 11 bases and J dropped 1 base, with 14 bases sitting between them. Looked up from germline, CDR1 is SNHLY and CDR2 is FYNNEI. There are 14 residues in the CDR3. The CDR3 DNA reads TGTGCCGGCCGGAGGGGTCTGAACACCGGGGAGCTGTTTTTT. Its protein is CAGRRGLNTGELFF.

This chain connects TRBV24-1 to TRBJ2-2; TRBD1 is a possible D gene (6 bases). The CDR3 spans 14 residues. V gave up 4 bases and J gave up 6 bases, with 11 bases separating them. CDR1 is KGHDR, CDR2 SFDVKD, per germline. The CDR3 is CATSEAGVAGELFF. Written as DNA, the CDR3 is TGTGCCACCAGTGAGGCAGGGGTAGCCGGGGAGCTGTTTTTT.

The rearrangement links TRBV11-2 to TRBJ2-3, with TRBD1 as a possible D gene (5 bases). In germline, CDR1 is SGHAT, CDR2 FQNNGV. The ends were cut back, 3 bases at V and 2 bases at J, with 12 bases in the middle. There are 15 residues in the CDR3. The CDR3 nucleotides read TGTGCCAGCAGCTTCCCAGGGATATCCACAGATACGCAGTATTTT. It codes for CASSFPGISTDTQYF.

The CDR3 protein is CASSELYWGAEAFF. As DNA, the CDR3 is TGTGCCAGCAGTGAACTCTACTGGGGGGCTGAAGCTTTCTTT. The V and J genes are TRBV25-1 and TRBJ1-1; TRBD1 might be the D (5 bases). The CDR3 covers 14 residues. The germline gives CDR1 MGHDK, CDR2 SYGVNS. V lost 2 bases to trimming and J lost 6 bases, with 13 bases between them.

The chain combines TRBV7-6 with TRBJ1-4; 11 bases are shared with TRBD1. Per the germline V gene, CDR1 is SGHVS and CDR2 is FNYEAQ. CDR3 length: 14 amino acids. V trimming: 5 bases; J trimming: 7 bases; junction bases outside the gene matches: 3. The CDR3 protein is CASSAGTGGEKLFF. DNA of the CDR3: TGTGCCAGCAGCGCAGGGACAGGGGGTGAAAAACTGTTTTTT.